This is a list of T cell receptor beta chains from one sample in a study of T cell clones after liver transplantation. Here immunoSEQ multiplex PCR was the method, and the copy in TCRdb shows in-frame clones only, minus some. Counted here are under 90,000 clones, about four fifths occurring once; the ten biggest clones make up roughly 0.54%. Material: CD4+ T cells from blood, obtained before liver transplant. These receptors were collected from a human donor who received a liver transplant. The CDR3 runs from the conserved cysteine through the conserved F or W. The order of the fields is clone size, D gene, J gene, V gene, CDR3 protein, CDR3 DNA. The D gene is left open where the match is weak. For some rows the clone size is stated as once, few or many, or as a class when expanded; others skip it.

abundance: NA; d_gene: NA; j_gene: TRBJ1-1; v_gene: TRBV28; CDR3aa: CASSLGTYTEAFF; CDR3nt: TGTGCCAGCAGCCTTGGGACATACACTGAAGCTTTCTTT
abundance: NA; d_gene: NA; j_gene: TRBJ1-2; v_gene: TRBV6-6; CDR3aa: CASSYLSRGTYGYTF; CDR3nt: TGTGCCAGCAGTTACTTATCCAGGGGCACGTATGGCTACACCTTC
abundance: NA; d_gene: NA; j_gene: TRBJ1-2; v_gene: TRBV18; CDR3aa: CASSQDSSYGYTF; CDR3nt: TGTGCCAGCTCCCAGGACAGCTCCTATGGCTACACCTTC
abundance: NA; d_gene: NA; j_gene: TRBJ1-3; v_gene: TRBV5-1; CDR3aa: CASSPQVTGNTIYF; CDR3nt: TGCGCCAGCAGCCCCCAGGTAACTGGAAACACCATATATTTT
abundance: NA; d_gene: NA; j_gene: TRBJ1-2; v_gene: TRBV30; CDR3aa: CAWSVRSRDYGYTF; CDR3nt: TGTGCCTGGAGTGTACGGTCCAGGGACTATGGCTACACCTTC
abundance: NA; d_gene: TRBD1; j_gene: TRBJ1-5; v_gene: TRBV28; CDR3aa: CASRSTGTGYQPQHF; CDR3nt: TGTGCCAGCAGGTCTACCGGGACAGGGTATCAGCCCCAGCATTTT
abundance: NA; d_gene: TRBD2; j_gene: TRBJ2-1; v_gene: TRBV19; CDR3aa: CASSIGTSVGDNEQFF; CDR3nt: TGTGCCAGTAGTATCGGGACTAGCGTAGGGGACAATGAGCAGTTCTTC
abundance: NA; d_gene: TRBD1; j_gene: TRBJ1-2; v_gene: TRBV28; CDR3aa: CASSLFGQGAGYTF; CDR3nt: TGTGCCAGCAGTTTATTCGGTCAGGGGGCCGGCTACACCTTC
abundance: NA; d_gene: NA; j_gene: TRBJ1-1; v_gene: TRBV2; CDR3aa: CASRPGWPYMNTEAFF; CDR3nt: TGTGCCAGCAGGCCCGGTTGGCCTTATATGAACACTGAAGCTTTCTTT
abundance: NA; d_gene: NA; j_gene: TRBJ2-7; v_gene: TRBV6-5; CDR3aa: CASTKGGVNNEQYF; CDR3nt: TGTGCCAGCACCAAAGGGGGAGTGAATAACGAGCAGTACTTC
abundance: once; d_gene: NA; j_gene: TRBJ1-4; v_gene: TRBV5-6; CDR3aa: CASSVRVSNEKLFF; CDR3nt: TGTGCCAGCAGCGTAAGGGTTTCCAATGAAAAACTGTTTTTT